This TCR beta chain was observed in a study of T cells after yellow fever vaccination. This clonotype was observed a handful of times. TCRdb itself ran the 5' RACE reads through MiXCR, one entry per CDR3 protein. This sample carries about 170,000 distinct CDR3 sequences, approximately 6.2% of them seen once, and the ten largest clones take approximately 3%. V lost 6 bases and J lost 2, with 20 bases in between. Germline V gene data show CDR1 as MGHDK and CDR2 as SYGVNS. This CDR3 has 17 amino acids. Sequenced material: CD4+ T cells sorted from PBMCs, taken on the day of the first yellow fever vaccination. The J gene is TRBJ2-1, the V gene TRBV25-1; D possibly corresponds to TRBD1 (6 bases). This clonotype was obtained from a man between 18 and 29 years old who received the YFV17D yellow fever vaccine. CDR3 coding DNA: TGTGCCAGCAGGGAAGGTCATACAGGGACCACCTACAATGAGCAGTTCTTC. Its translation is CASREGHTGTTYNEQFF.